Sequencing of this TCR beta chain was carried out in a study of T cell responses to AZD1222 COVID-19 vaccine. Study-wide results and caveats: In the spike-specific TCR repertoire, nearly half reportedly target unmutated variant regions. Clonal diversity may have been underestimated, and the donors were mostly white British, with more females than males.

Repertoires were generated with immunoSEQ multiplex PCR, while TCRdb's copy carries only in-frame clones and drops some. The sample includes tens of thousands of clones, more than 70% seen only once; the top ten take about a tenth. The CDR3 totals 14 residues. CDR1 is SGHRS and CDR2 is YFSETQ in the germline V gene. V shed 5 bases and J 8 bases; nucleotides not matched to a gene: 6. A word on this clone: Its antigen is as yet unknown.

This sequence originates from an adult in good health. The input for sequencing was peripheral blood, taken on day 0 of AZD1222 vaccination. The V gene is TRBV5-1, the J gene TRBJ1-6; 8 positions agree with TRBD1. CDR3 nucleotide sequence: TGCGCCAGCAGTGTGACAGGGGATCATTCACCCCTCCACTTT. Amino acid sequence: CASSVTGDHSPLHF.